One and the same sample provided the 22 T cell receptor beta chains below, sequenced in a study of response to subunit inactivated influenza vaccine. A single record per CDR3 protein comes from TCRdb applying MiXCR to the RT-PCR reads. The data contain around 790,000 distinct CDR3 sequences, less than 25% of them singletons. The sequences come from PBMCs from blood, collected 4 to 6 days after vaccination. The origin of the receptors is a man aged 45 to 65 who received an inactivated influenza vaccine.

The gene calls are TRBV7-2 and TRBJ2-7, with 10 nucleotides matching TRBD2. The V segment lost 3 bases and the J segment 0 bases; nucleotides outside the gene matches: 2. Germline CDR1 and CDR2: SGHTA and FQGNSA. This CDR3 is built from 15 residues. CDR3 nucleotides: TGTGCCAGCAGCTTCCAGCGGGGGGGCTCCTACGAGCAGTACTTC. Its protein is CASSFQRGGSYEQYF.

The V and J genes are TRBV7-2 and TRBJ2-3; D not certain. The CDR3 is 14 residues long. Deletions cut 0 bases from V and 9 bases from J, with 13 bases between. Germline-derived CDR1 and CDR2 are SGHTA and FQGNSA. The CDR3 here is CASSLAGTDETQYF. DNA for the CDR3: TGTGCCAGCAGCTTAGCCGGAACGGACGAAACGCAGTATTTT.

The V and J genes are TRBV5-1 and TRBJ1-5; no reliable D call. Trimming left V 4 bases short and J 0 bases short, with 14 bases between. Germline CDR1 is SGHRS and CDR2 is YFSETQ. The CDR3 is made up of 16 amino acids. In nucleotides, the CDR3 is TGCGCCAGCAGCCTGGGTTATGGTTCTAGCAATCAGCCCCAGCATTTT. Its protein product is CASSLGYGSSNQPQHF.

This clonotype was counted only a few times. J is TRBJ2-7 and V is TRBV5-1; the D is unclear. Per germline, CDR1 SGHRS and CDR2 YFSETQ. The CDR3 covers 15 residues. Trimming left V 0 bases short and J 4 bases short, with 14 bases between. The CDR3 DNA is TGCGCCAGCAGCTTGGGCGACTTTTCCTCATACGAGCAGTACTTC. Its translation is CASSLGDFSSYEQYF.

The chain couples TRBV6-6 to TRBJ2-5, with 7 bases lining up with TRBD1. This CDR3 region has 13 residues. After removal of 6 bases from V and 8 bases from J, the junction contained 9 bases not matched to a gene. Germline CDR1 is MNHNY and CDR2 is SVGAGI (reference sequence). The CDR3 reads CASRRDSQDTQYF. CDR3 coding DNA: TGTGCCAGCAGAAGGGACAGCCAGGATACCCAGTACTTC.

The sample holds one count of this clonotype. This chain connects TRBV5-5 to TRBJ2-3; D might be TRBD2 (5 bases). Germline CDR1 reads SGHKS; CDR2 reads YYEKEE (reference sequence). Trimming cost V 4 bases and J 0 bases, with 15 bases left between them. The CDR3 length is 16 residues. The CDR3 DNA follows: TGTGCCAGCAGCCCCGCCCCGGGCGGGAGCACAGATACGCAGTATTTT. Protein: CASSPAPGGSTDTQYF.

There are a few counts of this clonotype. V and J are TRBV3-1 and TRBJ1-4; 9 nucleotides align to TRBD1. CDR3 size: 17 residues. Germline V gene data show CDR1 as LGHDT and CDR2 as YNNKEL (reference sequence). V lost 4 bases to trimming and J lost 10 bases; unmatched junction nucleotides: 16. CDR3 sequence: CASSLGTGTARGGKLFF. The CDR3, as DNA: TGTGCCAGCAGCCTCGGGACAGGGACCGCGCGAGGTGGAAAACTGTTTTTT.

V usage is TRBV15 and J usage is TRBJ2-5; D is ambiguous. This CDR3 contains 16 residues. V was clipped by 1 base and J by 0 bases, with 12 bases between them. Germline V gives CDR1 LNHNV, CDR2 YYDKDF (reference sequence). The DNA for the CDR3 is TGTGCCACCAGCAGAGGGGGTGGGCAGTACCAAGAGACCCAGTACTTC. It yields the protein CATSRGGGQYQETQYF.

This clonotype has only a few counts. This sequence joins TRBV2 and TRBJ2-5; 9 bases match TRBD2. The CDR3 contains 15 residues. V was pared by 6 bases and J by 5 bases, with 10 bases of the junction left unmatched. Germline values: CDR1 SNHLY, CDR2 FYNNEI. The CDR3 loop reads CASSSSGNVGETQYF. Written as DNA, the CDR3 is TGTGCCAGCAGCTCTAGCGGGAACGTTGGTGAGACCCAGTACTTC.

In regard to this clonotype: At one boundary the junction diverges from the germline segment, which might be a read error. The V call is TRBV5-3, the J call TRBJ2-1; possible D gene TRBD1, 6 bases. TRBV5-3 is marked as an open reading frame, function uncertain. This CDR3 contains 17 residues. The DNA for the CDR3 is TGTGCCAGGAGCTTGGGGCTCTTGGGGGCCCCGGGGTATGAGCAGTTCTTC. Protein: CARSLGLLGAPGYEQFF.

The chain recombines TRBV5-1 with TRBJ2-1; TRBD2 agrees at 7 bases. CDR1 SGHRS and CDR2 YFSETQ come from the germline V gene. This CDR3 has 16 amino acids. With 1 base clipped from V and 4 bases from J, the junction kept 8 bases outside the gene matches. The CDR3 here is CASSLYGSGYYNEQFF. The CDR3 coding sequence is TGCGCCAGCAGCTTGTATGGTAGCGGGTATTACAATGAGCAGTTCTTC.

This clonotype was found a few times. The CDR3 sequence is CASSQGTPDEQYF. The CDR3 bases are TGTGCCAGCAGCCAAGGGACTCCCGACGAGCAGTACTTC. V is TRBV14 and J is TRBJ2-7, with D perhaps matching TRBD2 (5 bases). Between the trimmed V and J ends, which lost 1 base and 5 bases, there was a span of 9 bases. The CDR3 sequence is 13 residues long. Germline V lookup: CDR1 SGHDN, CDR2 FVKESK.

V is TRBV20-1 and J is TRBJ1-2; 7 bases align to TRBD1. J was trimmed by 2 bases and V by 6 bases; bases with no gene match: 12. Germline CDR1 reads DFQATT; CDR2 reads SNEGSKA (reference sequence). CDR3 length: 15 amino acids. The CDR3 loop reads CSAPEPLTGNYGYTF. The CDR3 coding sequence is TGCAGTGCGCCAGAGCCTCTGACAGGGAACTATGGCTACACCTTC.

The rearrangement uses TRBV25-1 and TRBJ2-7; D is ambiguous. The V gene lost 3 bases and the J gene lost 4 bases, with 10 bases spanning the gap. CDR3 length: 13 residues. Germline V gives CDR1 MGHDK, CDR2 SYGVNS. CDR3 sequence (DNA): TGTGCCAGCAGTGACCCCTGGGGTTACGAGCAGTACTTC. Amino acids: CASSDPWGYEQYF.

The gene calls are TRBV7-2 and TRBJ2-1, with 7 bases matching TRBD2. CDR3 length: 13 residues. CDR1 and CDR2 (germline): SGHTA, FQGNSA. With 4 bases clipped from V and 8 bases from J, the junction kept 5 bases outside the gene matches. The CDR3 DNA follows: TGTGCCAGCAGCTACACCCGGGGGGATGAGCAGTTCTTC. Its protein product is CASSYTRGDEQFF.

This clonotype has a single count. The chain carries TRBV28 and TRBJ2-1; the match to TRBD1 covers 7 bases. The V and J ends lost 2 bases and 12 bases, in that order; junction bases with no gene match: 7. The CDR3 sequence is 13 residues long. In germline, CDR1 is MDHEN, CDR2 SYDVKM. The CDR3 DNA sequence: TGTGCCAGCAGTTTAGTGACAGGGAAGGGGCAGTTCTTC. Protein sequence: CASSLVTGKGQFF.

The genes are TRBV11-2 and TRBJ2-3, with D perhaps TRBD1 (6 bases). CDR3 length equals 19 residues. V shed 3 bases and J shed 6 bases, with 28 bases lying between them. The germline V gene encodes CDR1 SGHAT and CDR2 FQNNGV. In DNA form, the CDR3 reads TGTGCCAGCAGCTTCACAGCATCCGGGAACAGGGAGAGAACCGATACGCAGTATTTT. This translates into CASSFTASGNRERTDTQYF.

This clonotype came up a few times. This chain links TRBV20-1 with TRBJ1-5; TRBD1 aligns across 12 bases. CDR3 length: 15 amino acids. Germline assignment: CDR1 DFQATT and CDR2 SNEGSKA (reference sequence). V shed 3 bases and J 7 bases; nucleotides not matched to a gene: 7. CDR3 DNA: TGCAGTGCTAGCAGACCGGGACAGGGGGCACAGCCCCAGCATTTT. Translated: CSASRPGQGAQPQHF.

The chain links TRBV20-1 to TRBJ2-5; 11 bases are shared with TRBD2. V lost 3 bases, J lost 4 bases, and 4 bases stayed unmatched. CDR1 and CDR2 from the germline V gene are DFQATT and SNEGSKA (reference sequence). The CDR3 runs 14 residues. CDR3 bases: TGCAGTGCTAGTAGCGGGAGGGCCGGAGAGACCCAGTACTTC. This sequence encodes CSASSGRAGETQYF.

In its sample, this clonotype was seen a few times. The CDR3 nucleotides are TGTGCCTGGAGTGGAGGGGGCGATGGCTACACCTTC. As protein: CAWSGGGDGYTF. The V and J genes are TRBV30 and TRBJ1-2, with 7 bases lining up with TRBD1. Germline V gene sequence: CDR1 GTSNPN, CDR2 SVGIG (reference sequence). V was clipped by 1 base and J by 6 bases; unmatched bases: 2. The CDR3 totals 12 residues.

This sequence joins TRBV7-8 and TRBJ2-7; D remains unclear. This CDR3 spans 14 amino acids. In germline, CDR1 is SGHVS, CDR2 FQNEAQ. V lost 5 bases, J lost 0 bases, and 11 bases lay in between. The CDR3 loop is CASSPGRLSYEQYF. The DNA of the CDR3 is TGTGCCAGCAGCCCTGGTCGCCTCTCCTACGAGCAGTACTTC. Filled out from reference TRBV7-8 and TRBJ2-7, the complete variable domain reads GAGVSQSPRYKVAKRGQDVALRCDPISGHVSLFWYQQALGQGPEFLTYFQNEAQLDKSGLPSDRFFAERPEGSVSTLKIQRTQQEDSAVYLCASSPGRLSYEQYFGPGTRLTVT.

This rearrangement joins TRBV25-1 to TRBJ2-5, with TRBD2 identical over 10 bases. CDR1 MGHDK and CDR2 SYGVNS come from the germline V gene. The CDR3 has 15 residues. Unmatched junction bases numbered 7, after V lost 5 bases and J lost 4 bases. The CDR3 nucleotides are TGTGCCAGCAGTACCCAGCGGGGGGGGTCAGAGACCCAGTACTTC. It specifies CASSTQRGGSETQYF. Looking up the rest from reference TRBV25-1 and TRBJ2-5 gives the full variable domain: EADIYQTPRYLVIGTGKKITLECSQTMGHDKMYWYQQDPGMELHLIHYSYGVNSTEKGDLSSESTVSRIRTEHFPLTLESARPSHTSQYLCASSTQRGGSETQYFGPGTRLLVL.